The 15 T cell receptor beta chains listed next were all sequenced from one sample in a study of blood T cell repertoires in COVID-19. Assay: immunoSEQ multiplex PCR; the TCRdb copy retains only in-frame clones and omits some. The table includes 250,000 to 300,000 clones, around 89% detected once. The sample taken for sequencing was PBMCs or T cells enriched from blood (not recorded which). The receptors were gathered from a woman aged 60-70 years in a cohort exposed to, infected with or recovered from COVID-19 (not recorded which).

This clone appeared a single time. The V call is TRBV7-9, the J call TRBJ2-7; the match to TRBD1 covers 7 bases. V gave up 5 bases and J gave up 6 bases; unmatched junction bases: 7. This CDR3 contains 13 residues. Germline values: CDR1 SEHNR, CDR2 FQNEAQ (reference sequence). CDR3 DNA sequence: TGTGCCAGCAGCCGGGCCGGACAGGTCGAGCAGTACTTC. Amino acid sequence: CASSRAGQVEQYF.

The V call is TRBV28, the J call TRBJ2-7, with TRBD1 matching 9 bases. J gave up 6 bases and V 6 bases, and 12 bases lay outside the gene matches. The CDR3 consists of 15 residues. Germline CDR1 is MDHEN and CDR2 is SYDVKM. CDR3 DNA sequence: TGTGCCAGCAGGCCCGGAGGGACAGGGAGGGCCGAGCAGTACTTC. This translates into CASRPGGTGRAEQYF. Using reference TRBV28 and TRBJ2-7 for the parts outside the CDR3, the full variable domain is DVKVTQSSRYLVKRTGEKVFLECVQDMDHENMFWYRQDPGLGLRLIYFSYDVKMKEKGDIPEGYSVSREKKERFSLILESASTNQTSMYLCASRPGGTGRAEQYFGPGTRLTVT.

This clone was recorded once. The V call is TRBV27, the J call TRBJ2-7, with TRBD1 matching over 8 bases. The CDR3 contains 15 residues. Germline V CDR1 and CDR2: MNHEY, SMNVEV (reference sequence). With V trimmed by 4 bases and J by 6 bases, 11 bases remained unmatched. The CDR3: CASSSAGTGRLEQYF. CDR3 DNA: TGTGCCAGCAGTTCCGCCGGGACAGGACGTCTCGAGCAGTACTTC.

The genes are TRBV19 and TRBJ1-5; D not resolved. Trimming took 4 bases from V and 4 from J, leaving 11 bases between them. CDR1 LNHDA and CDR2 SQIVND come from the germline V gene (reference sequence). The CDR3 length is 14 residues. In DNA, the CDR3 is TGTGCCAGTAGTAGTCTAGGGAGAAATCAGCCCCAGCATTTT. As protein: CASSSLGRNQPQHF.

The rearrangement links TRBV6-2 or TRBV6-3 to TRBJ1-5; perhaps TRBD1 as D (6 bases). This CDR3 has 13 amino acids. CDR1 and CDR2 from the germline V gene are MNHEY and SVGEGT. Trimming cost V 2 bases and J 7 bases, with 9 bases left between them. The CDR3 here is CASSYRGGQPQHF. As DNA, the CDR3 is TGTGCCAGCAGTTACAGGGGGGGGCAGCCCCAGCATTTT.

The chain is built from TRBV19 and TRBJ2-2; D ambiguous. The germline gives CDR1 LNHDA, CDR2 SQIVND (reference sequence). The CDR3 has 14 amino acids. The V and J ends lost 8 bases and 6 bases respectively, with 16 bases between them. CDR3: CASSLDGGPGELFF. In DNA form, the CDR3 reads TGTGCCAGTTCTCTCGACGGTGGGCCCGGGGAGCTGTTTTTT.

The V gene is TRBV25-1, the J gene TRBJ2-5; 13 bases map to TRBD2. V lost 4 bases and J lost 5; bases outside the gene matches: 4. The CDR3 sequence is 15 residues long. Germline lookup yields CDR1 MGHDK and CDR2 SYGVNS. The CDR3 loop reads CASSVTSGRRETQYF. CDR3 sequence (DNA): TGTGCCAGCAGTGTGACTAGCGGGAGGAGGGAGACCCAGTACTTC.

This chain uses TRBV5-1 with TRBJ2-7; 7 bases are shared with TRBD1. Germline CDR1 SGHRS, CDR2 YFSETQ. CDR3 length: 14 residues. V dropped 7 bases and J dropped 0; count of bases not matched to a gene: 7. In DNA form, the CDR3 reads TGCGCCAGCTACAGGGGTCCGAGCTCCTACGAGCAGTACTTC. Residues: CASYRGPSSYEQYF.

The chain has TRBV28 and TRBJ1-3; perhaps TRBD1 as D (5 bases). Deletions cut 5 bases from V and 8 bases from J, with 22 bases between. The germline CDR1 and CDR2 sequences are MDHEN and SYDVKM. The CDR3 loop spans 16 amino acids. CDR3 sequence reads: CASSDLDFRSGDTIYF. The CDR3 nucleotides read TGTGCCAGCAGTGACCTCGATTTCAGGTCGGGGGACACCATATATTTT.

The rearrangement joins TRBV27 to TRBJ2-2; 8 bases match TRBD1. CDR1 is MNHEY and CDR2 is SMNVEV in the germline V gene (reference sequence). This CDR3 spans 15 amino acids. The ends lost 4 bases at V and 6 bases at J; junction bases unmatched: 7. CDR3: CASSSTGVLAGELFF. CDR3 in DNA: TGTGCCAGCAGTTCGACAGGGGTTTTGGCCGGGGAGCTGTTTTTT.

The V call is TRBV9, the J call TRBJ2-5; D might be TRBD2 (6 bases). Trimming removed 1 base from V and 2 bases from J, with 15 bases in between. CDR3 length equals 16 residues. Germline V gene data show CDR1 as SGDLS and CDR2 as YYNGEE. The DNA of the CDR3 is TGTGCCAGCAGCGTATCCGGGAGCAAGGGGCAAGAGACCCAGTACTTC. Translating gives CASSVSGSKGQETQYF.

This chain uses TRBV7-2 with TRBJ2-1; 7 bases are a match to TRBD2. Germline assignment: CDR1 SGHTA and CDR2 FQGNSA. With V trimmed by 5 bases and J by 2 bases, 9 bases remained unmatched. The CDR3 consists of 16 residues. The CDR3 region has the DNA TGTGCCAGCAGCACTCTAGGGGCGGGAGCCTACAATGAGCAGTTCTTC. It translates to CASSTLGAGAYNEQFF.

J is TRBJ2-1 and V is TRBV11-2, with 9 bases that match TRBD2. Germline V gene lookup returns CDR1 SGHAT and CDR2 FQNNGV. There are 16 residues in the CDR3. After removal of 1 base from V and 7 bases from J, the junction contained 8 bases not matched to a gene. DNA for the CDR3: TGTGCCAGCAGCTTAGTTAGCGGGAGAAAGGAAAATGAGCAGTTCTTC. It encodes CASSLVSGRKENEQFF.

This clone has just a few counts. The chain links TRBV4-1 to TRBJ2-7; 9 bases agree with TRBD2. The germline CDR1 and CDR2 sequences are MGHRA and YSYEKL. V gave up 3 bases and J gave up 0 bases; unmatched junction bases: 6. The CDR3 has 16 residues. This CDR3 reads CASSQIGGRGSYEQYF. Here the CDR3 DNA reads TGCGCCAGCAGCCAGATCGGCGGGAGGGGCTCCTACGAGCAGTACTTC.

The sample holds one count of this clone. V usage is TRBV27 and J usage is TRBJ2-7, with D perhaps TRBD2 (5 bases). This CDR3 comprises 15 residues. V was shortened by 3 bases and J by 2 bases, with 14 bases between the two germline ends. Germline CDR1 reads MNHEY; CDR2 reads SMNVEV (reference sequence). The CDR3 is CASSLAAPGAYEQYF. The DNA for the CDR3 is TGTGCCAGCAGTTTGGCAGCGCCCGGGGCCTACGAGCAGTACTTC.